One and the same sample provided the 18 T cell receptor beta chains below, sequenced in a study of T cells expressing NK-cell markers. TCRdb derives one entry per CDR3 protein from the 5' RACE reads, leaving out DNA. The sample table includes about 160,000 distinct CDR3 sequences. Sequencing was performed on blood T cells: a sorted CD56 or NKG2C T cell subset, CD4+ or CD8+ T cells, or bulk PBMC T cells (not recorded which). Every receptor here comes from a man aged 18-70 years in good health.

This chain's CDR3 is CASSRAGDWGGANVLTF. The rearrangement uses TRBV3-1 and TRBJ2-6; TCRdb designates TRBD1, a call that cannot be tested without DNA. Germline V CDR1 and CDR2: LGHDT, YNNKEL (reference sequence). The CDR3 is 17 residues long.

The chain recombines TRBV9 with TRBJ1-6. This CDR3 contains 15 residues. CDR1 SGDLS and CDR2 YYNGEE come from the germline V gene. CDR3 in amino acids: CASSAIASYNSPLHF. Using reference TRBV9 and TRBJ1-6 for the parts outside the CDR3, the full variable domain is DSGVTQTPKHLITATGQRVTLRCSPRSGDLSVYWYQQSLDQGLQFLIQYYNGEERAKGNILERFSAQQFPDLHSELNLSSLELGDSALYFCASSAIASYNSPLHFGNGTRLTVT.

The genes are TRBV3-1 and TRBJ2-5; no DNA is available, so the TRBD2 call from TCRdb remains unchecked. The CDR3 totals 18 residues. CDR1 and CDR2 (germline): LGHDT, YNNKEL (reference sequence). The CDR3 sequence: CASSLAPLLAGGQETQYF.

This chain links TRBV5-8 with TRBJ2-5. CDR1 is SGHTS and CDR2 is YDEGEE in the germline V gene. The CDR3 is 14 residues long. The CDR3 sequence is CASSPPSAQETQYF.

This chain joins TRBV20-1 and TRBJ1-2; TCRdb designates TRBD1, a call that cannot be tested without DNA. Germline V lookup: CDR1 DFQATT, CDR2 SNEGSKA (reference sequence). CDR3 size: 15 residues. The CDR3 spells CSAKTWTGLNYGYTF.

The V call is TRBV20-1, the J call TRBJ1-2; TCRdb picks TRBD1, but there is no DNA to check that call. This CDR3 comprises 11 residues. From germline, CDR1 is DFQATT and CDR2 SNEGSKA (reference sequence). CDR3 in amino acids: CSASRGHGYTF.

V gene TRBV24-1 combines with J gene TRBJ2-3; TCRdb's D call, TRBD1, is unchecked because there is no DNA. This CDR3 is 15 amino acids long. Germline V gene data show CDR1 as KGHDR and CDR2 as SFDVKD. The CDR3 loop is CATSEGTASTDTQYF.

J is TRBJ1-5 and V is TRBV6-2 or TRBV6-3; the TCRdb D gene call, TRBD1, has no DNA to confirm it. The length of the CDR3 is 15 residues. CDR1 and CDR2 (germline): MNHEY, SVGEGT. This chain's CDR3 is CASSGAGQGVQPQHF.

The chain has TRBV5-1 and TRBJ1-1; TCRdb returns TRBD1, unconfirmable since there is no DNA. The CDR3 is 14 residues long. The germline gives CDR1 SGHRS, CDR2 YFSETQ. The CDR3 sequence is CASSYTTGLTEAFF.

The chain links TRBV28 to TRBJ1-6. CDR3 length equals 15 residues. Germline values: CDR1 MDHEN, CDR2 SYDVKM. The CDR3 spells CASSSEPTPNSPLHF.

This chain uses TRBV5-4 with TRBJ2-1; with no DNA, the TCRdb D assignment of TRBD2 cannot be verified. Germline V gene data show CDR1 as SGHNT and CDR2 as YYREEE (reference sequence). This CDR3 region has 15 residues. This chain's CDR3 is CASSLVVAGGKEQFF.

The chain carries TRBV7-8 and TRBJ1-5; the TCRdb call, TRBD1, lacks DNA for checking. Germline assignment: CDR1 SGHVS and CDR2 FQNEAQ. The length of the CDR3 is 17 residues. The CDR3 loop reads CASSITGTGVLYQPQHF.

V is TRBV12-3 or TRBV12-4 and J is TRBJ2-2; TCRdb picks TRBD1, but there is no DNA to check that call. The CDR3 has 16 amino acids. The CDR3 sequence is CASSGGQVINTGELFF.

The rearrangement joins TRBV6-4 to TRBJ2-1; the D gene TCRdb calls, TRBD1, cannot be checked with no DNA. The V gene's germline CDR1 is MRHNA and CDR2 SNTAGT. There are 15 residues in the CDR3. The CDR3 here is CASSDGQGEGNEQFF.

V and J are TRBV27 and TRBJ2-1. CDR3 length equals 14 residues. The germline V gene encodes CDR1 MNHEY and CDR2 SMNVEV (reference sequence). The CDR3 spells CASSLSAVMREQFF.

The chain employs TRBV12-3 or TRBV12-4 and TRBJ1-5. The CDR3 has 13 residues. Here the CDR3 reads CASRQHPNQPQHF.

This rearrangement joins TRBV7-9 to TRBJ2-2; TCRdb reports TRBD1, a call that lacks DNA to check it against. Germline CDR1 SEHNR, CDR2 FQNEAQ (reference sequence). The CDR3 sequence is 17 residues long. The CDR3 sequence is CASSLVAPGPNTGELFF.

The chain uses TRBV7-8 and TRBJ2-7; TCRdb's assignment of TRBD2 cannot be checked, as there is no DNA. Germline V gene lookup returns CDR1 SGHVS and CDR2 FQNEAQ. The CDR3 extends over 18 amino acids. CDR3 in amino acids: CASSLVVATTTAPYEQYF.